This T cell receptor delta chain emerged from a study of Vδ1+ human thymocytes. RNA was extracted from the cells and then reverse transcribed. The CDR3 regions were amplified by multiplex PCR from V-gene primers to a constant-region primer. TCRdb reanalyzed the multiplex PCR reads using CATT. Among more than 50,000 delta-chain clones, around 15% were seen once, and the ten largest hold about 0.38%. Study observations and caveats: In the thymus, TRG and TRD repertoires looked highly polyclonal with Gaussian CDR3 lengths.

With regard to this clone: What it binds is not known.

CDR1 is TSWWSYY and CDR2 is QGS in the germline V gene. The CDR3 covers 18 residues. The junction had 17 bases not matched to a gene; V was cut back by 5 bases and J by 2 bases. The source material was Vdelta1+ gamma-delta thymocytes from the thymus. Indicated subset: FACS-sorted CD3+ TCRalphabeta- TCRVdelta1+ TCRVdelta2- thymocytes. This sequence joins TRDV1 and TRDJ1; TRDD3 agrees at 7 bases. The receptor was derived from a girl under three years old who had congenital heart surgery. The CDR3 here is CALGKFPLVGEDTDKLIF. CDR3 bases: TGTGCTCTTGGGAAGTTTCCTTTAGTGGGGGAAGATACCGATAAACTCATCTTT.